The next 22 T cell receptor beta chains were all read from a single sample in a study of cytomegalovirus exposure and HLA in healthy donors. Researchers ran the PCR with 60 Vbeta and 13 Jbeta primers. TCRdb keeps only in-frame clones here, not all; method: immunoSEQ multiplex PCR. The table has over 150,000 clones, roughly four fifths seen once. Sequenced sample: PBMCs. All receptors come from a woman aged 45 to 65 in good health and CMV-seropositive.

The V call is TRBV25-1, the J call TRBJ1-2, with 7 nucleotides matching TRBD1. The CDR3 totals 13 residues. CDR1 MGHDK and CDR2 SYGVNS come from the germline V gene. Trimming removed 6 bases from V and 2 bases from J; junction bases left unmatched: 3. In DNA, the CDR3 is TGTGCCAGCAGCTCGGGACAGAACTATGGCTACACCTTC. It encodes CASSSGQNYGYTF.

This sequence joins TRBV5-1 and TRBJ2-7; 9 nucleotides line up with TRBD1. V shed 4 bases and J 3 bases; nucleotides not matched to a gene: 11. The CDR3 has 16 amino acids. Germline loops: CDR1 SGHRS, CDR2 YFSETQ. CDR3 sequence: CASSVGRDRVIYEQYF. The CDR3 DNA follows: TGCGCCAGCAGCGTCGGCCGGGACAGGGTGATCTACGAGCAGTACTTC.

The chain joins TRBV18 to TRBJ2-3, with TRBD2 matching over 10 bases. Trimming cost V 3 bases and J 9 bases; bases outside gene matches: 15. The germline CDR1 and CDR2 sequences are KGHSH and LQKENI. The CDR3 length is 17 residues. CDR3 nucleotide sequence: TGTGCCAGCTCACCCACATCGCCAGCGGGAGGGCCGGACACGCAGTATTTT. This codes for CASSPTSPAGGPDTQYF.

The rearrangement joins TRBV4-1 to TRBJ2-3; 8 bases align to TRBD2. Germline V gives CDR1 MGHRA, CDR2 YSYEKL. Trimming took 0 bases from V and 8 from J; bases not matched to a gene: 13. The CDR3 has 17 amino acids. The CDR3 here is CASSQEGRGGPTGTQYF. The CDR3 nucleotides are TGCGCCAGCAGCCAAGAAGGCCGGGGGGGGCCGACGGGTACGCAGTATTTT.

On this clone itself: In the same sample, other DNA sequences code for this CDR3. The genes are TRBV10-3 and TRBJ2-7; D remains ambiguous. CDR3 size: 12 residues. V lost 0 bases and J 3 bases, leaving 3 bases between the germline ends. The germline gives CDR1 ENHRY, CDR2 SYGVKD. Here the CDR3 reads CAISESSYEQYF. As DNA, the CDR3 is TGTGCCATCAGTGAGTCCAGCTACGAGCAGTACTTC.

Remarks on this clone: The sample holds other DNA sequences that translate to the same CDR3. The chain couples TRBV18 to TRBJ2-7; possibly TRBD1 for D (6 bases). Between the trimmed V and J ends, which lost 3 bases and 3 bases, there was a span of 9 bases. The CDR3 consists of 13 residues. The V gene's germline CDR1 is KGHSH and CDR2 LQKENI. The CDR3 loop is CASSPLQGYEQYF. The CDR3 region has the DNA TGTGCCAGCTCACCCTTACAGGGCTACGAGCAGTACTTC.

This clone was seen more than once but under ten times. The chain uses TRBV7-2 and TRBJ2-5; TRBD2 matches 7 bases. The CDR3 extends over 13 amino acids. Germline V CDR1 and CDR2: SGHTA, FQGNSA. The J segment lost 4 bases and the V segment lost 4 bases, leaving 3 bases of the junction unmatched. The CDR3 loop is CASSSRGVETQYF. The CDR3 DNA is TGTGCCAGCAGCTCTCGGGGGGTAGAGACCCAGTACTTC.

V is TRBV7-9 and J is TRBJ1-1; D might be TRBD1 (5 bases). The CDR3 contains 16 residues. Germline CDR1 SEHNR, CDR2 FQNEAQ (reference sequence). V was cut by 3 bases and J by 3 bases, with 17 bases left in between. The CDR3 reads CASSLGRVGGDTEAFF. CDR3 DNA: TGTGCCAGCAGCTTGGGCAGGGTGGGGGGGGACACTGAAGCTTTCTTT.

The CDR3 nucleotides are TGTGCCAGCACGGTGACAACTTCGAACACCGGGGAGCTGTTTTTT. Translation gives CASTVTTSNTGELFF. The chain recombines TRBV6-1 with TRBJ2-2; D remains unclear. CDR3 length: 15 residues. The germline gives CDR1 MNHNS, CDR2 SASEGT. V lost 7 bases, J lost 0 bases, and 12 bases lay in between.

This chain joins TRBV7-2 and TRBJ2-2; 8 bases align to TRBD2. The J segment lost 2 bases and the V segment lost 1 base, leaving 3 bases of the junction unmatched. The CDR3 length is 16 residues. CDR1 SGHTA and CDR2 FQGNSA come from the germline V gene. CDR3 DNA: TGTGCCAGCAGCTTAGAGGGACTAGTAAACACCGGGGAGCTGTTTTTT. This sequence encodes CASSLEGLVNTGELFF.

J is TRBJ2-2 and V is TRBV19; 11 bases align to TRBD1. The CDR3 length is 14 residues. V lost 6 bases, J lost 8 bases, and 5 bases stayed unmatched. CDR1 is LNHDA, CDR2 SQIVND, per germline (reference sequence). In nucleotides, the CDR3 is TGTGCCAGTAGCGCGGACAGGGGGCAGGGGGAGCTGTTTTTT. Amino acid sequence: CASSADRGQGELFF.

This chain connects TRBV5-1 to TRBJ1-4; no clear D. V was shortened by 0 bases and J by 4 bases, with 7 bases between the two germline ends. This CDR3 has 14 residues. Germline loops: CDR1 SGHRS, CDR2 YFSETQ. CDR3 nucleotide sequence: TGCGCCAGCAGCTTGGGACACGATAATGAAAAACTGTTTTTT. It encodes CASSLGHDNEKLFF.

The gene calls are TRBV19 and TRBJ1-4; perhaps TRBD1 as D (5 bases). This CDR3 is built from 14 residues. Trimming removed 3 bases from V and 6 bases from J, with 11 bases in between. Germline V lookup: CDR1 LNHDA, CDR2 SQIVND (reference sequence). As DNA, the CDR3 is TGTGCCAGTAGTATGGTGGGGCATGATGAAAAACTGTTTTTT. As protein: CASSMVGHDEKLFF.

This chain joins TRBV10-3 and TRBJ2-3; 7 bases agree with TRBD1. The CDR3 contains 14 residues. The V segment lost 8 bases and the J segment 3 bases; nucleotides outside the gene matches: 8. Per the germline V gene, CDR1 is ENHRY and CDR2 is SYGVKD. The chain's CDR3 is CAIGPQQGTDTQYF. The CDR3 DNA follows: TGTGCCATCGGGCCCCAACAGGGGACAGATACGCAGTATTTT.

The chain employs TRBV6-6 and TRBJ1-2, with D tentatively TRBD1 (5 bases). This CDR3 spans 12 amino acids. Trimming cost V 0 bases and J 8 bases, with 7 bases left between them. Germline V CDR1 and CDR2: MNHNY, SVGAGI (reference sequence). The DNA of the CDR3 is TGTGCCAGCAGTTACTCGGGGGGAGGCTACACCTTC. Translated, it gives CASSYSGGGYTF.

This clone has a single count. This chain joins TRBV19 and TRBJ2-1; 9 bases line up with TRBD1. The V gene end was trimmed by 5 bases and the J gene end by 6 bases; junction bases not matched to a gene: 8. Germline CDR1 is LNHDA and CDR2 is SQIVND (reference sequence). This CDR3 has 15 residues. The CDR3 nucleotides are TGTGCCAGTAGTGTGACCGGGACAGGGAGCAATGAGCAGTTCTTC. Translating gives CASSVTGTGSNEQFF.

The rearrangement links TRBV7-2 to TRBJ1-5, with D tentatively TRBD1 (5 bases). V shed 5 bases and J shed 7 bases, with 15 bases lying between them. The length of the CDR3 is 14 residues. Germline CDR1 is SGHTA and CDR2 is FQGNSA. The CDR3 DNA follows: TGTGCCAGCAGCCCCGACGGGGGATACCAGCCCCAGCATTTT. Translating it yields CASSPDGGYQPQHF. The whole variable domain, filled in from reference TRBV7-2 and TRBJ1-5, reads GAGVSQSPSNKVTEKGKDVELRCDPISGHTALYWYRQSLGQGLEFLIYFQGNSAPDKSGLPSDRFSAERTGGSVSTLTIQRTQQEDSAVYLCASSPDGGYQPQHFGDGTRLSIL.

In the case of this clone: Relative to the germline gene, one junction end is altered; a read error may explain this. The V gene is TRBV10-3, the J gene TRBJ2-3; D might be TRBD1 (6 bases). Germline CDR1 is ENHRY and CDR2 is SYGVKD. The CDR3 is 13 residues long. Here the CDR3 DNA reads TGTGCCATCAGACCAACAGGGCCAGATGCGCAGTATTTT. This gives the protein CAIRPTGPDAQYF.

This clone was observed once. The rearrangement links TRBV7-8 to TRBJ2-2; 11 nucleotides align to TRBD2. The length of the CDR3 is 18 residues. V lost 5 bases, J lost 6 bases, and 14 bases stayed unmatched. CDR1 and CDR2 from the germline V gene are SGHVS and FQNEAQ. CDR3 sequence: CASSRRALAGVVAGELFF. The DNA for the CDR3 is TGTGCCAGCAGCCGTCGGGCACTAGCGGGAGTAGTAGCCGGGGAGCTGTTTTTT.

This chain links TRBV4-2 with TRBJ2-2, with D possibly matching TRBD2 (6 bases). Germline CDR1 LGHNA, CDR2 YNFKEQ. CDR3 length: 17 amino acids. Trimming left V 0 bases short and J 2 bases short, with 13 bases between. The CDR3 region is CASSQDMQRVNTGELFF. The CDR3 nucleotides read TGTGCCAGCAGCCAAGATATGCAGCGGGTTAACACCGGGGAGCTGTTTTTT.

This clone was counted a single time. The chain links TRBV7-8 to TRBJ1-3; a possible D gene is TRBD1 (5 bases). Trimming removed 2 bases at V and 0 bases at J, with 11 bases between. Germline CDR1 and CDR2: SGHVS and FQNEAQ. CDR3 length: 16 amino acids. The CDR3: CASSLLDSFSGNTIYF. CDR3 nucleotide sequence: TGTGCCAGCAGCTTACTTGACAGTTTCTCTGGAAACACCATATATTTT.

V and J are TRBV7-6 and TRBJ2-3, with D hard to call. Germline CDR1 reads SGHVS; CDR2 reads FNYEAQ. V lost 2 bases to trimming and J lost 2 bases, with 11 bases between them. This CDR3 contains 15 residues. CDR3 DNA sequence: TGTGCCAGCAGCTTAATTGGGCAGGTCACAGATACGCAGTATTTT. Its translation is CASSLIGQVTDTQYF.